This paragraph covers one T cell receptor beta chain sequence. Its target is unknown. The source of the sample is a study of OX40 agonist ivuxolimab in advanced cancers. Findings and caveats of the study: Some patients who did not respond also had low normalized T-cell clonal expansion. Partial responders at 0.1-3.0 mg/kg had among the lowest clonal expansion. Clones of CD4+ and CD8+ blood T cells grew by week 6 at doses of 0.1 to 3.0 mg/kg.

Clones were sequenced by immunoSEQ multiplex PCR, and TCRdb holds only the in-frame ones, with some missing. The profile shows approximately 79,000 clones, approximately 95% of them singletons. The CDR3 covers 16 residues. Losses at the gene ends were 5 bases for V and 3 bases for J; bases not matched to a gene: 11. Germline assignment: CDR1 MNHEY and CDR2 SMNVEV (reference sequence). This TCR was recovered from an adult with an advanced solid tumor such as melanoma, head and neck, liver or kidney cancer. The rearrangement joins TRBV27 to TRBJ2-7; 9 bases are shared with TRBD2. This material consisted of CD4+ or CD8+ T cells sorted from blood, taken in a trial of the OX40 agonist ivuxolimab. CDR3 in DNA: TGTGCCAGCAGTCTAGGAGGGACTAGCATCTTCTACGAGCAGTACTTC. Amino acids: CASSLGGTSIFYEQYF.